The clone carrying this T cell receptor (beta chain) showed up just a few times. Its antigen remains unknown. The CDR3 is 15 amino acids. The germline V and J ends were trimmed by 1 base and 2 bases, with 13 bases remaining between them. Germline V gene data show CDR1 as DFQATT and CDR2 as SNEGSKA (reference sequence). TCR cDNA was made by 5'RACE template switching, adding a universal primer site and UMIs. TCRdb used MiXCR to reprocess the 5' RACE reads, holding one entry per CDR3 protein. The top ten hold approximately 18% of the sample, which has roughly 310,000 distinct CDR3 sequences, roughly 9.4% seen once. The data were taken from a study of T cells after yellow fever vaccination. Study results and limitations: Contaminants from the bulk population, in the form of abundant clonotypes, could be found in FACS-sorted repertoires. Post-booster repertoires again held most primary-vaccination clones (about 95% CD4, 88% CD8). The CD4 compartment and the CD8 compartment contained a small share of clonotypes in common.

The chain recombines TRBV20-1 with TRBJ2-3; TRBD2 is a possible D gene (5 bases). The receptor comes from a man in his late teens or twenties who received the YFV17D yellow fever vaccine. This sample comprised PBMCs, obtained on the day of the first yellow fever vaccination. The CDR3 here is CSARVLGENTDTQYF. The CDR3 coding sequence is TGCAGTGCTAGAGTCCTTGGGGAGAACACAGATACGCAGTATTTT.